What follows describes a single TCR beta chain. This record comes from a study of blood T cell repertoires in COVID-19. Overall study: Both acute and convalescent COVID-19 samples were obtained from the United States, Italy and Spain.

The CDR3 has 13 amino acids. Trimming took off 3 bases at V and 6 bases at J, with 9 bases between the two ends. In the study's own analysis: Estimates of nucleated cell counts were drawn from the amplification of reference gene primers. Libraries were prepared by immunoSEQ multiplex PCR; TCRdb keeps only in-frame clonotypes and omits some of them. That table furnishes V, J and clone size, whereas the DNA furnished D and trimming. Of about 88,000 clones in the sample, over 65% are singletons; the top ten hold more than 14%. This sequence originates from an older woman with acute or convalescent COVID-19. The specimen sequenced was peripheral blood. The J gene is TRBJ1-4, the V gene TRBV5-3; D might be TRBD1 (5 bases). TRBV5-3 is classed as an ORF, of uncertain function. CDR3 DNA: TGTGCCAGAAGCTCAGGCAGGGATGAAAAACTGTTTTTT. Translated, it gives CARSSGRDEKLFF.